This T cell receptor (beta chain) was sequenced in a study of blood T cells in healthy people across ages. A second 7 to 11 cycle PCR used barcoded and J-beta primers. MiXCR was run by TCRdb on the 5' RACE reads, yielding one entry per CDR3 protein. Of about 1,500,000 distinct CDR3 sequences listed, approximately 30% were seen once; the top ten hold 7.7%. Total RNA, at least 5.5 micrograms per sample, came from PBMCs. CDR3 length: 13 residues. Germline assignment: CDR1 MNHEY and CDR2 SMNVEV (reference sequence). Trimming removed 4 bases at V and 7 bases at J, with 12 bases between. The sample comprised blood. This rearrangement joins TRBV27 to TRBJ2-3, with D uncertain. This TCR was recovered from a woman aged 25 to 39 in good health. CDR3 region: CASSSHGRNTQYF. CDR3 DNA sequence: TGTGCCAGCAGTTCACACGGGCGGAATACGCAGTATTTT.